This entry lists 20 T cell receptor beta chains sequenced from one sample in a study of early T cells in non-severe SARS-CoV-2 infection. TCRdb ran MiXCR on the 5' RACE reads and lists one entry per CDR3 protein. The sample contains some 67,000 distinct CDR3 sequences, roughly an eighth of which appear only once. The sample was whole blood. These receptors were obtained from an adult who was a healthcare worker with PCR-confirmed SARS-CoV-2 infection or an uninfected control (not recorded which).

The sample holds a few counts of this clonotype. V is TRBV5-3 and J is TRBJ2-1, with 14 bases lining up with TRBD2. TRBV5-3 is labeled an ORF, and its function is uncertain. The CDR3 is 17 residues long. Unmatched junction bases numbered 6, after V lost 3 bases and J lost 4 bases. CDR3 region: CARSWGLAGDSYNEQFF. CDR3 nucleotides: TGTGCCAGAAGCTGGGGACTAGCGGGGGATAGTTACAATGAGCAGTTCTTC.

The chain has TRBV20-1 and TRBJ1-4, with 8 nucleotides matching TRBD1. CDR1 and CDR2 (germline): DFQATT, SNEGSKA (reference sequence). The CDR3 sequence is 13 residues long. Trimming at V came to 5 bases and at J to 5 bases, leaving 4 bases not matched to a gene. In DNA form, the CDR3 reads TGCAGTGCTCCCGACAGGGGAAATGAAAAACTGTTTTTT. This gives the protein CSAPDRGNEKLFF.

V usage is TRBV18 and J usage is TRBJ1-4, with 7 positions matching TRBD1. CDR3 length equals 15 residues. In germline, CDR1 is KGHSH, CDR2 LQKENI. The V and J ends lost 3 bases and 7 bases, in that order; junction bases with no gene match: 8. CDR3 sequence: CASSPSGTDGEKLFF. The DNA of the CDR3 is TGTGCCAGCTCACCTTCCGGGACAGATGGTGAAAAACTGTTTTTT.

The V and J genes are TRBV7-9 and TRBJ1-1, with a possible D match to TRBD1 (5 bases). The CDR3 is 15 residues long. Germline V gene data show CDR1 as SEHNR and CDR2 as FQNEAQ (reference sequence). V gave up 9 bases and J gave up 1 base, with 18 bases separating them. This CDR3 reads CASTILGTSNTEAFF. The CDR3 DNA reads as TGTGCCAGTACGATTTTAGGGACCTCGAACACTGAAGCTTTCTTT.

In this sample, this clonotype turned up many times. The CDR3 protein is CASSLQGASTEAFF. As DNA, the CDR3 is TGTGCCAGCAGTCTACAGGGGGCGAGCACTGAAGCTTTCTTT. The gene calls are TRBV5-4 and TRBJ1-1; 9 nucleotides agree with TRBD1. This CDR3 has 14 amino acids. Trimming at V came to 5 bases and at J to 4 bases, leaving 6 bases not matched to a gene. Germline V gives CDR1 SGHNT, CDR2 YYREEE (reference sequence).

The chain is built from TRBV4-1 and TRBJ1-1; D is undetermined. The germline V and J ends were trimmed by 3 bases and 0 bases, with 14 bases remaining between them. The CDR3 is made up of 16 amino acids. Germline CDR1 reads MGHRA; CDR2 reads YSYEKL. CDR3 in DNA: TGCGCCAGCAGCCAGGCGGTTCGGATCGTGAACACTGAAGCTTTCTTT. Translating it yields CASSQAVRIVNTEAFF.

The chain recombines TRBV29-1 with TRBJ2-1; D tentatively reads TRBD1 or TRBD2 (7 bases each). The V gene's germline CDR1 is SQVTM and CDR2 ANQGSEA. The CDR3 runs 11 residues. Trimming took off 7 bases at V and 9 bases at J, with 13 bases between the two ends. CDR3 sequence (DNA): TGCAGCGCCAGGGGGGGTAGTGAGCAGTTCTTC. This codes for CSARGGSEQFF.

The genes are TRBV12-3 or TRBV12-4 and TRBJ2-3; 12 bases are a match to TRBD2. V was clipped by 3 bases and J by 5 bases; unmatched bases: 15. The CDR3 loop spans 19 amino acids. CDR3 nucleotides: TGTGCCAGCAGTTTTCGGCTAGCGGGAGGGCCCGGGGGGTTAGATACGCAGTATTTT. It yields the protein CASSFRLAGGPGGLDTQYF.

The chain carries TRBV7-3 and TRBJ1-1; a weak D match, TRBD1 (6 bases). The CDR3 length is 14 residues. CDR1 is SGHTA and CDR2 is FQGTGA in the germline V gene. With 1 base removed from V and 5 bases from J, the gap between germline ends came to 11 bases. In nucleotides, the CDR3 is TGTGCCAGCAGCTTAAAGGGGGTTTGGACTGAAGCTTTCTTT. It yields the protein CASSLKGVWTEAFF.

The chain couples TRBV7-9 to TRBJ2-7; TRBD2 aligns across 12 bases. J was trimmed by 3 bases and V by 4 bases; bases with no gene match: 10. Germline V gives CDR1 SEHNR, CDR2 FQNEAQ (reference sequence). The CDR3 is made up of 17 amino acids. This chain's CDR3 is CASSSSPTSGSHYEQYF. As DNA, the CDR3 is TGTGCCAGCAGCTCATCACCGACTAGCGGGAGCCACTACGAGCAGTACTTC.

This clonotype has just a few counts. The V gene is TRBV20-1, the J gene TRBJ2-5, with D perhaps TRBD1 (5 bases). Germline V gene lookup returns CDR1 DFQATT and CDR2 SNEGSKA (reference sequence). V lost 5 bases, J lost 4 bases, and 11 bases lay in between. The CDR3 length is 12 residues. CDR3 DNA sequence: TGCAGTGCTGGACATAAGGGAGAGACCCAGTACTTC. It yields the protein CSAGHKGETQYF.

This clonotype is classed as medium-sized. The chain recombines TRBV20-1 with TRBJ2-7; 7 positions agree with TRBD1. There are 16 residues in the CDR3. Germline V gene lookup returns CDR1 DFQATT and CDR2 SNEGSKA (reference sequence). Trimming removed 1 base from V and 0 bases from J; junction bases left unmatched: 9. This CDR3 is CSARAPGGGDSYEQYF. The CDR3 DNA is TGCAGTGCTAGAGCGCCAGGGGGTGGAGACTCCTACGAGCAGTACTTC.

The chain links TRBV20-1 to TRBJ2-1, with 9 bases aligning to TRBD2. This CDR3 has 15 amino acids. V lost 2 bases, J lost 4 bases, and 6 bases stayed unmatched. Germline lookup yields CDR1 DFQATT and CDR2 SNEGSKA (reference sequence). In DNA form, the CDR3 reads TGCAGTGCTAGAAAGAGCGGGGGGTATTACAATGAGCAGTTCTTC. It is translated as CSARKSGGYYNEQFF.

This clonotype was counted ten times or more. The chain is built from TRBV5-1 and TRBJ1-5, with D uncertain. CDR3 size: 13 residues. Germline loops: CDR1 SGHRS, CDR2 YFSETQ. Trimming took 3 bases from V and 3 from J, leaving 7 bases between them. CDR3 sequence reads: CASSSSPNQPQHF. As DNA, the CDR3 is TGCGCCAGCAGCTCCAGCCCCAATCAGCCCCAGCATTTT.

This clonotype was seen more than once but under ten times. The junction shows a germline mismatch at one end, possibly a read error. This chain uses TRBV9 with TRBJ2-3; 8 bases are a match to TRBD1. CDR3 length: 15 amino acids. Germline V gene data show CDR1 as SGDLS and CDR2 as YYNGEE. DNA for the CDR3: TGTGTCAGCAGCGTGGGGACAGGAAGCACAGATACGCAGTATTTT. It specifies CVSSVGTGSTDTQYF. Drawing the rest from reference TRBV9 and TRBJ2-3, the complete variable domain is DSGVTQTPKHLITATGQRVTLRCSPRSGDLSVYWYQQSLDQGLQFLIQYYNGEERAKGNILERFSAQQFPDLHSELNLSSLELGDSALYFCVSSVGTGSTDTQYFGPGTRLTVL.

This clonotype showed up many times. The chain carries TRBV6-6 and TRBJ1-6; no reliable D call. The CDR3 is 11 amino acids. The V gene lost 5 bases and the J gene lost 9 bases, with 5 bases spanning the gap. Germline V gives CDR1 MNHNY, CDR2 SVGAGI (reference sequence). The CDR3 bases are TGTGCCAGCAGTGCTGCTTCACCCCTCCACTTT. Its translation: CASSAASPLHF.

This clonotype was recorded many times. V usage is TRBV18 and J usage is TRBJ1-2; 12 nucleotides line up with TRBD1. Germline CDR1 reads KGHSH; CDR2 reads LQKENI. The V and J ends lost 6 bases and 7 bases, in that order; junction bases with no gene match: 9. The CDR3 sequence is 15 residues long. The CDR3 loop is CASSLMGQGALGYTF. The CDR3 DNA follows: TGTGCCAGCTCTCTTATGGGACAGGGGGCGCTTGGCTACACCTTC.

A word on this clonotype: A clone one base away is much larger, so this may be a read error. The CDR3 nucleotides read TGCGCCAGCAGCTCCCAGGCAGGGATAAGCGGCGAGCTGTACTTC. Amino acids: CASSSQAGISGELYF. The genes are TRBV4-1 and TRBJ2-7, with D perhaps assigned TRBD1 or TRBD2 (5 bases each). The germline V gene encodes CDR1 MGHRA and CDR2 YSYEKL. The CDR3 spans 15 residues.

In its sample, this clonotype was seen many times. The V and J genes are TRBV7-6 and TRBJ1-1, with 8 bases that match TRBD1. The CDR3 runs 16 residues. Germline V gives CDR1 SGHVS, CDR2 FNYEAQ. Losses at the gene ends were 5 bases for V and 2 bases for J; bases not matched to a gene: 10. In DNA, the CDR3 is TGTGCCAGCAGCCCCGGGACAGGATCGGCCAACACTGAAGCTTTCTTT. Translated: CASSPGTGSANTEAFF. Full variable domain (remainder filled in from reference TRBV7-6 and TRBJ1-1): GAGVSQSPRYKVTKRGQDVALRCDPISGHVSLYWYRQALGQGPEFLTYFNYEAQQDKSGLPNDRFSAERPEGSISTLTIQRTEQRDSAMYRCASSPGTGSANTEAFFGQGTRLTVV.

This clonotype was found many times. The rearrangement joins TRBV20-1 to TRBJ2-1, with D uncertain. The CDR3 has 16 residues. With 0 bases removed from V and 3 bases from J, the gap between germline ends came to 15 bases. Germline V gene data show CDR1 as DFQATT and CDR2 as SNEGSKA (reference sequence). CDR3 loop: CSARDRTGLNYNEQFF. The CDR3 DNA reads TGCAGTGCTAGAGATAGGACCGGTTTGAACTACAATGAGCAGTTCTTC.